Below, 7 T cell receptor beta chains from the same sample are listed, as sequenced in a study of T cells after yellow fever vaccination. TCRdb processed the 5' RACE reads anew with MiXCR; each CDR3 protein has one entry. This table has more than 120,000 distinct CDR3 sequences, more than 6% appearing once. Sequencing used CD4+ T cells sorted from PBMCs, obtained 5 days after the yellow fever booster vaccination. The receptors derive from a man younger than 45 who received the YFV17D yellow fever vaccine.

Regarding this clonotype: A much more abundant neighbour one base away suggests this may be a read error. The rearrangement joins TRBV24-1 to TRBJ2-3; 12 bases match TRBD2. Trimming took 5 bases from V and 6 from J; bases not matched to a gene: 11. This CDR3 comprises 17 residues. Per germline, CDR1 KGHDR and CDR2 SFDVKD. The CDR3 protein is CATSGGTSGPNVDTQYF. The CDR3, as DNA: TGTGCCACCAGTGGAGGGACTAGCGGGCCCAATGTGGATACGCAGTATTTT.

The table lists this clonotype with many counts. V usage is TRBV29-1 and J usage is TRBJ2-1; 12 bases are shared with TRBD2. The CDR3 loop spans 15 amino acids. Per germline, CDR1 SQVTM and CDR2 ANQGSEA. V gave up 7 bases and J gave up 6 bases; unmatched junction bases: 10. The CDR3 nucleotides read TGCAGCGGGGCCTGGGCTAGCGGGAGGGCCAATGAGCAGTTCTTC. Amino acids: CSGAWASGRANEQFF.

Ten or more counts support this clonotype. The gene calls are TRBV20-1 and TRBJ2-1; no firm D call. CDR3 length: 11 amino acids. The V gene lost 6 bases and the J gene lost 8 bases, with 11 bases spanning the gap. The V gene's germline CDR1 is DFQATT and CDR2 SNEGSKA (reference sequence). The CDR3 nucleotides read TGCAGTGCCCCGAGGTGGGATGAGCAGTTCTTC. Residues: CSAPRWDEQFF.

At least ten counts were recorded for this clonotype. The chain is built from TRBV5-1 and TRBJ2-1; 11 positions agree with TRBD2. The V segment lost 1 base and the J segment 5 bases; nucleotides outside the gene matches: 8. This CDR3 is built from 17 residues. CDR1 and CDR2 (germline): SGHRS, YFSETQ. This CDR3 reads CASSLRVGLADNNEQFF. CDR3 nucleotide sequence: TGCGCCAGCAGCTTGCGGGTGGGACTAGCGGATAACAATGAGCAGTTCTTC.

There are many counts of this clonotype. The chain employs TRBV18 and TRBJ2-7; 10 bases line up with TRBD1. V was clipped by 6 bases and J by 5 bases; unmatched bases: 13. Germline CDR1 is KGHSH and CDR2 is LQKENI. The CDR3 loop spans 16 amino acids. CDR3 region: CASSPRTGGGSDEQYF. CDR3 bases: TGTGCCAGCTCCCCCCGGACAGGGGGTGGCTCGGACGAGCAGTACTTC.

Regarding this clonotype: A much bigger clone sits one base away, suggesting this may be a read error. This chain links TRBV7-2 with TRBJ2-4, with a tentative D call TRBD2 (5 bases). The germline gives CDR1 SGHTA, CDR2 FQGNSA. The CDR3 sequence is 13 residues long. Here the CDR3 reads CSSSQRGWNIQYF. The CDR3 DNA follows: TGTTCCAGCAGCCAACGAGGGTGGAACATTCAGTACTTC.

This clonotype has more than one count but fewer than ten. The rearrangement joins TRBV12-3 or TRBV12-4 to TRBJ2-3; TRBD1 or TRBD2 may be the D gene (5 bases each). CDR3 length: 15 amino acids. Trimming cost V 5 bases and J 3 bases, with 15 bases left between them. CDR3 loop: CASSPLGERTDTQYF. As DNA, the CDR3 is TGTGCCAGCAGTCCCCTGGGGGAGCGGACAGATACGCAGTATTTT.